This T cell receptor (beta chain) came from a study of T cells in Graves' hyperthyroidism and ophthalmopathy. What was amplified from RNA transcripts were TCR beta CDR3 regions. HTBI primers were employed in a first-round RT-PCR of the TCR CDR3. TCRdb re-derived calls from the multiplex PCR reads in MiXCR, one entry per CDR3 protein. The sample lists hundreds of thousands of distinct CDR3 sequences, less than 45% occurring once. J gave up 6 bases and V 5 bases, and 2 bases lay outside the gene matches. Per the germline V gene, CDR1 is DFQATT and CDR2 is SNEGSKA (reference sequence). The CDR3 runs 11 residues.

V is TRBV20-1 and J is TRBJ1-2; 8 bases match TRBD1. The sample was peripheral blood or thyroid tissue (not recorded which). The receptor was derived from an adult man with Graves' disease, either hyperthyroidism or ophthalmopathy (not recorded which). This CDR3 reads CSAHRGNGYTF. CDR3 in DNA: TGCAGTGCTCACAGGGGGAATGGCTACACCTTC.